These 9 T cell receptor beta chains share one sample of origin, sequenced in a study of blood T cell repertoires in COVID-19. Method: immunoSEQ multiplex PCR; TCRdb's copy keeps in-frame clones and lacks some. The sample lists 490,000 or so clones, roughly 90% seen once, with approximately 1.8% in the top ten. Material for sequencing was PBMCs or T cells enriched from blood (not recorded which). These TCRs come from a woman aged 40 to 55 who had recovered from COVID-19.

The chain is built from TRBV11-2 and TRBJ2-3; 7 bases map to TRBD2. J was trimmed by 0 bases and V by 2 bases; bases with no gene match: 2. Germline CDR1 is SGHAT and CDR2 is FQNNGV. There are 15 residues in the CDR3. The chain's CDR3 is CASSLRLASTDTQYF. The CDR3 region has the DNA TGTGCCAGCAGCTTACGACTAGCAAGCACAGATACGCAGTATTTT. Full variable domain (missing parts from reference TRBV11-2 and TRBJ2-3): EAGVAQSPRYKIIEKRQSVAFWCNPISGHATLYWYQQILGQGPKLLIQFQNNGVVDDSQLPKDRFSAERLKGVDSTLKIQPAKLEDSAVYLCASSLRLASTDTQYFGPGTRLTVL.

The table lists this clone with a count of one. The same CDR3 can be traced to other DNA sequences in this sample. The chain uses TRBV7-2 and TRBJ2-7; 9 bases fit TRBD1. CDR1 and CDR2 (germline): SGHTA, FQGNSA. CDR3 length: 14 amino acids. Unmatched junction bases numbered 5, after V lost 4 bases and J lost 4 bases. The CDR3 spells CASSSGTGPYEQYF. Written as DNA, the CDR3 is TGTGCCAGCAGCTCCGGGACAGGGCCATACGAGCAGTACTTC.

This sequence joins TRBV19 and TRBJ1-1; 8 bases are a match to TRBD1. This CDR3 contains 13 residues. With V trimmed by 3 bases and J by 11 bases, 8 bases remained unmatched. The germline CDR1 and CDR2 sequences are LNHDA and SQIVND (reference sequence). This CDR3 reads CASSIRDRSLAFF. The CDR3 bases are TGTGCCAGTAGTATCCGGGACAGGAGTCTCGCTTTCTTT.

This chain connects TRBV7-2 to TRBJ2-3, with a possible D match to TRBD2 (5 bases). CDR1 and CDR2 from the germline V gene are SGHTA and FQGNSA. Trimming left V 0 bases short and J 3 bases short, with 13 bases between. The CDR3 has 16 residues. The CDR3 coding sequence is TGTGCCAGCAGCTTAGCAGCACTAGAAAGGACAGATACGCAGTATTTT. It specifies CASSLAALERTDTQYF.

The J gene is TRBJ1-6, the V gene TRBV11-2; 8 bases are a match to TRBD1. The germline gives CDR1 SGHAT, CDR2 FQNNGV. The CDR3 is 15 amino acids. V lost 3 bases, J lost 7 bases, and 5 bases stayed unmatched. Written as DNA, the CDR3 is TGTGCCAGCAGCTTGGGGACAGGTGCCAATTCACCCCTCCACTTT. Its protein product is CASSLGTGANSPLHF.

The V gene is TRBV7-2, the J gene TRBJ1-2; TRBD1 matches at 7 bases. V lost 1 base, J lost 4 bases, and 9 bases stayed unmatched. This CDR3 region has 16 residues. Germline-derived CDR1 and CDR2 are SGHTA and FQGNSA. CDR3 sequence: CASSLGRLGDSYGYTF. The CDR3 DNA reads TGTGCCAGCAGCTTAGGGCGTTTGGGGGACAGCTATGGCTACACCTTC.

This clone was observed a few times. The CDR3 loop is CASSQDSRDGRYGYTF. For the CDR3, the DNA is TGCGCCAGCAGCCAAGATAGCAGGGACGGGAGATATGGCTACACCTTC. This chain uses TRBV4-1 with TRBJ1-2; TRBD1 is a possible D gene (5 bases). The CDR3 has 16 amino acids. With 0 bases removed from V and 5 bases from J, the gap between germline ends came to 16 bases. Germline CDR1 MGHRA, CDR2 YSYEKL.

Here the CDR3 reads CASSAPQGVDTEAFF. The DNA of the CDR3 is TGCGCCAGCAGCGCCCCCCAGGGGGTGGACACTGAAGCTTTCTTT. The chain carries TRBV4-1 and TRBJ1-1; 7 nucleotides align to TRBD1. CDR1 MGHRA and CDR2 YSYEKL come from the germline V gene. The CDR3 is made up of 15 amino acids. V gave up 5 bases and J gave up 3 bases; unmatched junction bases: 9.

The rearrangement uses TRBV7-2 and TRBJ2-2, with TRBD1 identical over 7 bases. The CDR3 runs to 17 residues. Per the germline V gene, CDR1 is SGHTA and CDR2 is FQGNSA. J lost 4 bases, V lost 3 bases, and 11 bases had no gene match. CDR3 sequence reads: CASSLDRLGAGTGELFF. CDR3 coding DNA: TGTGCCAGCAGCTTGGACAGGCTAGGGGCGGGCACCGGGGAGCTGTTTTTT.